A single sample gave rise to the 17 T cell receptor beta chains below, sequenced in a study of blood T cell repertoires in COVID-19. Sequencing was performed with immunoSEQ multiplex PCR; in TCRdb, only in-frame clones are kept and a portion is missing. Of 150,000 to 200,000 clones listed, about 81% were seen once; the top ten hold about 15%. Material for sequencing was peripheral blood. These receptors were collected from a man aged 25-45 years with active or convalescent COVID-19.

The chain carries TRBV18 and TRBJ1-3; 9 bases fit TRBD1. The CDR3 length is 16 residues. V shed 3 bases, J shed 2 bases, and the junction held 5 bases outside the gene matches. Germline V gene sequence: CDR1 KGHSH, CDR2 LQKENI. CDR3 residues: CASSPGTGITGNTIYF. The DNA for the CDR3 is TGTGCCAGCTCACCCGGGACAGGGATTACTGGAAACACCATATATTTT.

V is TRBV7-4 and J is TRBJ2-5, with a possible D match to TRBD2 (5 bases). CDR3 length: 15 residues. The V gene's germline CDR1 is SGHVT and CDR2 SQSDAQ. Trimming shortened V by 4 bases and J by 1 base, and 13 bases separated the two germline ends. CDR3 bases: TGTGCCAGCAGCTCCTTATATGGGAGCCAAGAGACCCAGTACTTC. Amino acids: CASSSLYGSQETQYF.

V gene TRBV19 combines with J gene TRBJ1-6; 9 bases match TRBD1. CDR1 is LNHDA and CDR2 is SQIVND in the germline V gene (reference sequence). J gave up 8 bases and V 2 bases, and 4 bases lay outside the gene matches. The CDR3 runs to 15 residues. The CDR3 loop reads CASSISGTGYSPLHF. Written as DNA, the CDR3 is TGTGCCAGTAGTATATCGGGGACAGGGTATTCACCCCTCCACTTT.

The chain recombines TRBV4-1 with TRBJ2-2, with D tentatively TRBD1 (6 bases). V was cut by 0 bases and J by 6 bases, with 14 bases left in between. There are 16 residues in the CDR3. Germline V gene data show CDR1 as MGHRA and CDR2 as YSYEKL. CDR3 DNA: TGCGCCAGCAGCCAAGATGTTTGGACAGAGGCCGGGGAGCTGTTTTTT. As protein: CASSQDVWTEAGELFF.

The chain links TRBV10-1 to TRBJ2-1, with TRBD1 matching 9 bases. Trimming at V came to 5 bases and at J to 10 bases, leaving 9 bases not matched to a gene. The V gene's germline CDR1 is WNHNN and CDR2 SYGVQD (reference sequence). This CDR3 has 14 amino acids. The CDR3 DNA is TGCGCCAGCAGTCCCGGGACAGGGTTTGGGGAGCAGTTCTTC. This sequence encodes CASSPGTGFGEQFF.

V is TRBV28 and J is TRBJ2-2, with D possibly TRBD1 on 6 matching bases. This CDR3 contains 15 residues. Germline CDR1 reads MDHEN; CDR2 reads SYDVKM. The ends were cut back, 2 bases at V and 6 bases at J, with 13 bases in the middle. This chain's CDR3 is CASSLPRQAAGELFF. The CDR3 nucleotides read TGTGCCAGCAGTTTACCCCGACAGGCGGCCGGGGAGCTGTTTTTT.

V and J are TRBV4-1 and TRBJ2-3, with D perhaps matching TRBD1 (5 bases). Trimming left V 1 base short and J 0 bases short, with 8 bases between. This CDR3 is 15 amino acids long. Germline V gene sequence: CDR1 MGHRA, CDR2 YSYEKL. The CDR3 here is CASSQVGASTDTQYF. In DNA form, the CDR3 reads TGCGCCAGCAGCCAAGTTGGGGCTAGCACAGATACGCAGTATTTT.

J is TRBJ1-5 and V is TRBV28, with D perhaps matching TRBD1 (6 bases). CDR1 is MDHEN and CDR2 is SYDVKM in the germline V gene. Deletions cut 4 bases from V and 3 bases from J, with 10 bases between. The CDR3 runs 14 residues. For the CDR3, the DNA is TGTGCCAGCAGTTACCAGGGGCTCAATCAGCCCCAGCATTTT. It yields the protein CASSYQGLNQPQHF.

This clone was seen just once. CDR3 region: CASSYALRDSDSYEQYF. The DNA for the CDR3 is TGTGCCAGCAGTTACGCACTTCGAGACAGTGATTCCTACGAGCAGTACTTC. The rearrangement uses TRBV6-2 or TRBV6-3 and TRBJ2-7, with D possibly TRBD1 on 5 matching bases. Germline CDR1 is MNHEY and CDR2 is SVGEGT. V lost 2 bases, J lost 1 base, and 18 bases lay in between. The CDR3 covers 17 residues.

The chain couples TRBV3-1 (or the pseudogene TRBV3-2) to TRBJ2-2; 10 bases align to TRBD2. This CDR3 comprises 17 residues. The trim removed 5 bases at V and 4 bases at J, leaving 10 bases unmatched. The germline gives CDR1 LGHDT, CDR2 YNNKEL (reference sequence). CDR3 sequence reads: CASSARLAGDITGELFF. The CDR3 DNA reads TGTGCCAGCAGCGCCCGTCTAGCGGGGGACATCACCGGGGAGCTGTTTTTT.

The J gene is TRBJ1-3, the V gene TRBV6-2 or TRBV6-3; D is possibly TRBD1 (6 bases). Per germline, CDR1 MNHEY and CDR2 SVGEGT. The CDR3 sequence is 15 residues long. The germline V and J ends were trimmed by 5 bases and 0 bases, with 11 bases remaining between them. This chain's CDR3 is CASSDRTASGNTIYF. The CDR3 DNA is TGTGCCAGCAGTGATCGGACAGCCTCTGGAAACACCATATATTTT.

The genes are TRBV14 and TRBJ2-7, with 9 bases matching TRBD2. Trimming cost V 2 bases and J 4 bases; bases outside gene matches: 6. Germline V gene data show CDR1 as SGHDN and CDR2 as FVKESK. The CDR3 is 15 residues long. In DNA, the CDR3 is TGTGCCAGCAGCCAAAGACCTAGCGGGGAATACGAGCAGTACTTC. It specifies CASSQRPSGEYEQYF.

The gene calls are TRBV7-9 and TRBJ2-7; weak D call: TRBD2 (6 bases). The CDR3 spans 12 residues. The germline V gene encodes CDR1 SEHNR and CDR2 FQNEAQ (reference sequence). V lost 5 bases to trimming and J lost 1 base, with 6 bases between them. CDR3 DNA sequence: TGTGCCAGCAGCCGGGGGTCCTACGAGCAGTACGTC. This encodes CASSRGSYEQYV.

This clone was seen a few times. The chain joins TRBV19 to TRBJ1-1; D may be TRBD1 (6 bases). The germline V and J ends were trimmed by 5 bases and 3 bases, with 13 bases remaining between them. Germline CDR1 and CDR2: LNHDA and SQIVND (reference sequence). The CDR3 consists of 14 residues. The CDR3 spells CASSARQVYTEAFF. CDR3 nucleotides: TGTGCCAGTAGTGCCCGACAGGTTTACACTGAAGCTTTCTTT.

The DNA of the CDR3 is TGTGCCAGCAGCAACGAGACAGGGACAGTGACCCAGTACTTC. Translation: CASSNETGTVTQYF. The chain joins TRBV21-1 to TRBJ2-5; TRBD1, the table's D call, was not compared with the DNA. TRBV21-1 is marked as a pseudogene. The CDR3 is 14 residues long.

V is TRBV7-9 and J is TRBJ1-2; no definite D call. The CDR3 spans 13 residues. Germline V gene data show CDR1 as SEHNR and CDR2 as FQNEAQ (reference sequence). Trimming removed 3 bases at V and 6 bases at J, with 11 bases between. The CDR3 nucleotides are TGTGCCAGCAGCTTCGCCATAGCGGATGGCTACACCTTC. It yields the protein CASSFAIADGYTF.

This clone came up a few times. The V call is TRBV21-1, the J call TRBJ1-1; the DNA was not used to check the table's D call, TRBD1. TRBV21-1 constitutes a pseudogene. CDR3 length equals 17 residues. The CDR3 DNA follows: TGTGCCAGCAGAAAAACAGGGAGCAAGGTTCCGGACACTGAAGCTTTCTTT. This translates into CASRKTGSKVPDTEAFF.